This T cell receptor (beta chain) was sequenced for a study of identical twins (dated by TCRdb to about 2016). About the investigation overall: The study deep-sequenced TCR alpha and beta repertoires from monozygotic twins, unrelated adults of various ages and cord blood to test whether fetal clonotypes persist. To rule out contamination, replicate twin experiments were performed at different times with different library preparation protocols. Findings and caveats that apply to the study as a whole: Out-of-frame TCR alpha sequences shared between twins showed an excess of low generation-probability sequences compared with coincidental sharing between unrelated individuals. Abundant cord blood beta clonotypes carried fewer insertions; young adult naive repertoires showed a weaker similar trend, while memory repertoires showed none. Because the same donors could not be followed over many years, the conclusions depended on cross-sectional statistical analysis. In monozygotic twins, recombination models systematically underestimated out-of-frame TCR alpha sharing, but the models matched the sharing seen between unrelated individuals. Excess twin sharing in beta out-of-frame sequences was weaker because fewer shared sequences lowered the signal-to-noise ratio. Invariant T cells such as MAIT and iNKT could partly confound zero-insertion analyses, although diverse VJ usage argued against such confounding for most clonotypes.

The receptor library was made with 5' RACE. Sequencing instrument: Illumina HiSeq 2000. Template switching introduced a universal primer binding site; the final cDNA contained a unique molecular identifier, enabling accurate counting of TCR cDNA molecules. Specific primers in the conserved constant-segment region were used to synthesize first-strand cDNA for TCR alpha and beta chains. To control for contamination, every cDNA library was double barcoded, receiving both a SMART-Mk sample barcode and Illumina barcodes. TruSeq adapter sequences along with Illumina sample barcodes were introduced in two successive PCR steps. Sequencing of the TCR alpha and beta cDNA libraries was done on the Illumina HiSeq platform using custom primers. In the paper's pipeline: MiGEC processed the raw reads to extract unique molecular identifiers, while MiXCR was used to determine the CDR3 positions. Recombination models were inferred per individual with the repgenHMM and IGoR tools using an EM algorithm. Shared clonotype analysis was performed with the tcR package in R, normalizing sharing by the product of cloneset sizes. Out-of-frame nonproductive sequences were analyzed to study raw recombination free of thymic and clonal selection effects. TCRdb cleaned the public reads at Q25 with fastp, built clones with MiXCR and kept in-frame beta chains. Rows matching on CDR3 protein sequence are summarized as one entry with the most common DNA and genes. TCRdb's processing, not the authors', yielded these V and J calls. Here the sample has around 570,000 distinct CDR3 sequences; just under 10% occur a single time. The top ten clones comprise around 3.2% of the sample.

V was cut back by 4 bases and J by 3 bases, leaving a gap of 11 bases between them. Reading from cysteine to phenylalanine, the CDR3 counts 14 amino acids. Only CDR3 DNA remains: 42 bases, in frame from the first base. From a lookup of the germline V gene, CDR1 and CDR2 are SNHLY and FYNNEI. All donors were healthy Caucasians. The twin cohort consisted of three pairs of female monozygotic twins, all aged about 18 to 29 years. RNA for TCR libraries was isolated from peripheral blood mononuclear cells. This clonotype was seen a single time. The antigen this receptor binds is unknown. No much larger clone is present one base from it, and per-base qualities are unavailable. Just one read gives weak support. This sample was shared with a second study, whose subject was yellow fever vaccine responses in identical twins. The second study reports: According to the authors, in identical twins the way T cells responded to vaccination appeared partly convergent and partly personalized. In the study, vaccine-responding T cell clones were precisely tracked in identical twins.

This receptor chain uses TRBV2 and TRBJ2-3; the D region may be TRBD1 or TRBD2, each matching 6 bases equally. Source material: PBMCs. The TCR originated in a woman in her late teens or twenties in good health. The DNA is as follows: TGTGCCAGCAGTGCGGGGGCGGGGACAGATACGCAGTATTTT. Translated, it gives CASSAGAGTDTQYF.